This T cell receptor (beta chain) was recorded in a study of blood T cells in healthy people across ages. This CDR3 has 14 amino acids. Per the germline V gene, CDR1 is SGHTA and CDR2 is FQGNSA. V gave up 5 bases and J gave up 4 bases; unmatched junction bases: 7. Study conclusions and caveats: Compared with aged donors, long-lived donors showed fewer expanded clones, suggesting selection.

This clonotype came up many times. The antigen is unknown. With a J-beta primer mix and a sample-barcoded 5' primer, a second PCR ran about 6 to 11 cycles. TCRdb passed the 5' RACE reads through MiXCR, listing each CDR3 protein once. The sample lists roughly 640,000 distinct CDR3 sequences; less than 35% were seen once. The clonotype comes from a woman of 80 years or more in good health. The chain joins TRBV7-2 to TRBJ1-1; 7 nucleotides agree with TRBD1. Input material: blood. The CDR3: CASSTRQGLTEAFF. CDR3 coding DNA: TGTGCCAGCAGCACCAGACAGGGTCTCACTGAAGCTTTCTTT.